The 12 T cell receptor beta chains reported below all come from one sample, sequenced in a study of blood T cell repertoires in COVID-19. Using immunoSEQ multiplex PCR, the repertoire was profiled, and TCRdb retains in-frame clones only, with some absent. The sample has roughly 200,000 clones, roughly 89% seen once. The sequenced sample was PBMCs or T cells enriched from blood (not recorded which). Every receptor here comes from a woman aged 40 to 55 with acute COVID-19.

This clone was counted once. V usage is TRBV5-1 and J usage is TRBJ2-3; D ambiguous. V was cut by 0 bases and J by 0 bases, with 11 bases left in between. Germline CDR1 and CDR2: SGHRS and YFSETQ. The CDR3 has 16 amino acids. The DNA for the CDR3 is TGCGCCAGCAGCTTGGGGCTGACAACTAGCACAGATACGCAGTATTTT. This gives the protein CASSLGLTTSTDTQYF.

The chain uses TRBV5-1 and TRBJ1-1, with 7 bases identical to TRBD1. CDR3 length equals 13 residues. Germline V CDR1 and CDR2: SGHRS, YFSETQ. J lost 10 bases, V lost 0 bases, and 6 bases had no gene match. CDR3 coding DNA: TGCGCCAGCAGCTTGGAGGGGACAGCTATAGCTTTCTTT. This gives the protein CASSLEGTAIAFF.

V is TRBV5-4 and J is TRBJ2-5; D gene ambiguous. CDR3 length: 13 amino acids. With 0 bases removed from V and 3 bases from J, the gap between germline ends came to 6 bases. Germline values: CDR1 SGHNT, CDR2 YYREEE (reference sequence). CDR3 residues: CASSLGHEETQYF. CDR3 sequence (DNA): TGTGCCAGCAGCTTGGGACATGAAGAGACCCAGTACTTC.

V gene TRBV7-9 combines with J gene TRBJ2-3, with 9 bases lining up with TRBD2. V shed 9 bases and J 4 bases; nucleotides not matched to a gene: 14. The CDR3 is made up of 16 amino acids. Looked up from germline, CDR1 is SEHNR and CDR2 is FQNEAQ (reference sequence). CDR3 DNA: TGTGCCAGTAGGCCATTCTCTAGCGGGGAGTCAGATACGCAGTATTTT. Its protein is CASRPFSSGESDTQYF.

The rearrangement links TRBV7-9 to TRBJ1-4; 8 bases are a match to TRBD1. This CDR3 comprises 15 residues. Germline-derived CDR1 and CDR2 are SEHNR and FQNEAQ (reference sequence). The J segment lost 7 bases and the V segment lost 3 bases, leaving 7 bases of the junction unmatched. The CDR3 DNA sequence: TGTGCCAGCAGCTTTATTGGACAGGGAACTGAAAAACTGTTTTTT. This codes for CASSFIGQGTEKLFF.

V usage is TRBV25-1 and J usage is TRBJ2-7; TRBD1 matches at 7 bases. The trim removed 3 bases at V and 13 bases at J, leaving 9 bases unmatched. The CDR3 spans 12 residues. CDR1 MGHDK and CDR2 SYGVNS come from the germline V gene. The CDR3 nucleotides read TGTGCCAGCAGTGAGCCCGTGGGGACAGTTTACTTC. Residues: CASSEPVGTVYF.

This chain connects TRBV6-5 to TRBJ2-1; tentatively, D is TRBD2 (6 bases). Trimming removed 5 bases from V and 0 bases from J, with 8 bases in between. This CDR3 is built from 14 residues. Germline V gene sequence: CDR1 MNHEY, CDR2 SVGAGI. CDR3 nucleotides: TGTGCCAGCAGTCCGGGACTCTCCTACAATGAGCAGTTCTTC. Its protein product is CASSPGLSYNEQFF.

This clone was recorded only once. This chain joins TRBV5-1 and TRBJ2-5; 9 bases map to TRBD2. This CDR3 comprises 16 residues. Germline V gene sequence: CDR1 SGHRS, CDR2 YFSETQ. J gave up 4 bases and V 4 bases, and 11 bases lay outside the gene matches. Here the CDR3 reads CASSPQGGLALETQYF. CDR3 bases: TGCGCCAGCAGCCCCCAGGGGGGACTAGCCCTAGAGACCCAGTACTTC.

Comment on this clone: An end of the junction does not agree with germline; a read error may underlie this. In the same sample, other DNA sequences code for this CDR3. This chain joins TRBV9 and TRBJ1-2; maybe TRBD1 (6 bases). Germline CDR1 reads SGDLS; CDR2 reads YYNGEE. The CDR3 runs to 15 residues. The CDR3 sequence: CASSVGGGRNYGYTF. DNA for the CDR3: TGTGCCAGCAGTGTAGGCGGGGGGCGAAACTATGGCTACACCTTC. Full variable domain (rest looked up from reference TRBV9 and TRBJ1-2): DSGVTQTPKHLITATGQRVTLRCSPRSGDLSVYWYQQSLDQGLQFLIQYYNGEERAKGNILERFSAQQFPDLHSELNLSSLELGDSALYFCASSVGGGRNYGYTFGSGTRLTVV.

J is TRBJ1-1 and V is TRBV5-8, with D uncertain. V was trimmed by 0 bases and J by 4 bases, leaving 10 bases between them. In germline, CDR1 is SGHTS, CDR2 YDEGEE. The CDR3 runs 14 residues. CDR3 sequence reads: CASSLGWRGTEAFF. The CDR3 DNA reads TGTGCCAGCAGCTTGGGATGGCGGGGCACTGAAGCTTTCTTT.

This chain links TRBV28 with TRBJ1-2; the D gene is possibly TRBD1 (6 bases). Germline V CDR1 and CDR2: MDHEN, SYDVKM. V was clipped by 0 bases and J by 4 bases, with 9 bases between them. This CDR3 region has 14 residues. As DNA, the CDR3 is TGTGCCAGCAGTTTATGGACAGGTTTCTATGGCTACACCTTC. This encodes CASSLWTGFYGYTF.

The chain carries TRBV6-5 and TRBJ1-5; 8 bases fit TRBD1. Per the germline V gene, CDR1 is MNHEY and CDR2 is SVGAGI. V dropped 5 bases and J dropped 7; count of bases not matched to a gene: 10. The CDR3 is 15 amino acids. CDR3 coding DNA: TGTGCCAGCAGTCCCAGGGGGCGCGGAGGACAGCCCCAGCATTTT. It codes for CASSPRGRGGQPQHF.